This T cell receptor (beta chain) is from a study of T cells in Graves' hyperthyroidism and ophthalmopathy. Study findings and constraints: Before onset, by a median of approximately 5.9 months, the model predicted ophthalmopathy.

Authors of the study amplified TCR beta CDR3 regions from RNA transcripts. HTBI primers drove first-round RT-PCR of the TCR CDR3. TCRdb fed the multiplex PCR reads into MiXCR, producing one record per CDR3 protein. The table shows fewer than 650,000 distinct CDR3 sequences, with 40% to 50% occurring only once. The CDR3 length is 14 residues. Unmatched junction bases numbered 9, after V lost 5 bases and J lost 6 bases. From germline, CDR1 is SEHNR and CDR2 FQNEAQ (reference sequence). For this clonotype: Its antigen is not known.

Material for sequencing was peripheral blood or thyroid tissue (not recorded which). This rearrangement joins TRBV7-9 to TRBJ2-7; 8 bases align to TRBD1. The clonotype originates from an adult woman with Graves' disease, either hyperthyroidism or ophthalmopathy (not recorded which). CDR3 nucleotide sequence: TGTGCCAGCAGCCACCGGGACAGGCACGGCGAGCAGTACTTC. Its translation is CASSHRDRHGEQYF.